This T cell receptor beta chain was sequenced in a study of human T cells and chemical hapten exposure (dated by TCRdb to 2020 to 2023). Concerning the study at large: For sensitization, 2% DPC in acetone was applied to a roughly 2 cm by roughly 2 cm area of upper inner arm skin. Patch testing was performed on the upper back with Finn chambers containing 0.01% DPC, and the patch tests were scored after 6 days according to International Contact Dermatitis Research Group standards. Peripheral blood TCR repertoire changes were tracked in vivo in alopecia patients during primary and secondary sensitization to the hapten diphenylcyclopropenone (DPC). For TCR sequencing, blood came from about 28 alopecia patients at anywhere from one to four time points (pre-sensitization, 2, 6 and 24 weeks). The patient cohort, mostly female, included alopecia areata with under or over 50% scalp involvement, alopecia totalis and alopecia universalis. Patient blood was sampled pre-sensitization (week 0) and at 2, 6 and about 24 weeks after DPC sensitization. Weekly therapeutic DPC doses were additionally applied to the scalp of patients throughout the approximately 23-week study period. Libraries were pooled for sequencing, and variation in per-sample TCR yields was attributed mainly to small differences in library volumes within the pool. Findings and caveats that apply to the study as a whole: No change with DPC sensitization was found in the number of TCRs above 1 in 1000 frequency, and no evidence of global repertoire structure alterations was found. Patch test score was positively correlated with the number of PT1 expanded TCRs, with significance at thresholds 8, 16 and 32 but not at 4. Repeated subsampling changed both the strength of the expansion versus patch-test correlation and the threshold at which the correlation became significant. All patients had alopecia, a presumed autoimmune disease, so their immune response might differ from that of healthy individuals. Compared with pre-sensitization or healthy control sets, expanded TCRs formed significantly more large CDR3 similarity clusters, which is consistent with antigen-driven responses.

What the time point label conveys for this sample: patch test 1, 2 weeks after DPC sensitization. The label giving this sample's treatment or condition can be read as: therapeutic diphenylcyclopropenone sensitization with weekly scalp DPC. At each patch-test visit, blood was drawn before the patch test was applied. Patients were considered eligible if aged 18 to 70, diagnosed with alopecia and deemed suitable for DPC therapy, and patients were excluded if pregnant. Unfractionated whole blood was collected in Tempus Blood RNA tubes, and total RNA was extracted from that blood. The CDR3 runs 13 amino acids, cysteine and phenylalanine included. Only CDR3 DNA remains: 39 bases, in frame from the first base. V loses 3 bases of germline sequence and J loses 3 bases, and the interval between the two ends is 9 bases. There are a few counts of this clonotype. Its binding antigen is unknown. The input lacks base qualities; no much larger clone sits a single base away.

The receptor library was made with RACE. The sample was run on a NextSeq 500. During library preparation, unique molecular identifiers were attached to individual cDNA molecules so that TCRs could be counted in a quantitative, reproducible way. From each blood RNA sample, both TCR alpha and TCR beta chains were sequenced. The published analysis was carried out like this. Samples had a median of about 96,000 TCRs, with a range from about 23,224 to 700,000. The Decombinator software suite was used to annotate the V, J and CDR3 of the TCR reads. Every sample was subsampled to the same number of TCRs (28,000) for the PS versus PT1 abundance plots. Expanded TCRs were defined as absent before sensitization and observed at least eight times at the 2-week time point. The raw public reads went through TCRdb reprocessing: fastp at Q25, MiXCR clone calling, in-frame beta chains kept. Every CDR3 protein is listed once, alongside the most common genes and DNA of its rows. TCRdb, not the original authors, processed these V and J calls. A total of about 380,000 distinct CDR3 sequences appear in this sample, about 4.4% of them only once. The leading ten clones occupy about 2.2% of the sample.

The sequencing here drew on whole blood, taken in connection with sensitization to the hapten diphenylcyclopropenone (DPC). The V and J genes are TRBV12-3 or TRBV12-4 and TRBJ2-7; the D gene is not confidently resolved. This clonotype originated in a woman aged 45-60 years with alopecia areata. Some clones in this sample may be carry-over from other donors' samples. The DNA sequence reads TGTGCCAGCAGTTTGATACGGAACTACGAGCAGTACTTC. This encodes CASSLIRNYEQYF.